The 29 T cell receptor beta chains given below trace back to one sample, sequenced in a study of glioma-infiltrating T cells after dendritic cell vaccination. The method was immunoSEQ multiplex PCR; TCRdb's version includes in-frame clones alone and lacks a portion of them. The data hold 85,000 to 100,000 clones, with roughly four fifths observed a single time. Time point: after dendritic cell vaccination, including at tumor progression/relapse. The input for sequencing was blood, taken after dendritic cell vaccination. The receptors originated from a human donor with glioblastoma.

This clone was recorded only once. This chain joins TRBV4-2 and TRBJ2-3; 14 bases are a match to TRBD2. Germline V gene data show CDR1 as LGHNA and CDR2 as YNFKEQ. The CDR3 runs 16 residues. V shed 3 bases, J shed 4 bases, and the junction held 3 bases outside the gene matches. The CDR3 loop reads CASSQTSGGVPDTQYF. The CDR3 DNA is TGTGCCAGCAGCCAGACTAGCGGGGGGGTACCAGATACGCAGTATTTT.

This clone occurred once. The chain is built from TRBV5-1 and TRBJ2-3; TRBD1 might be the D (5 bases). This CDR3 contains 14 residues. The V gene lost 2 bases and the J gene lost 2 bases, with 9 bases spanning the gap. The V gene's germline CDR1 is SGHRS and CDR2 YFSETQ. CDR3 loop: CASSFTGSTDTQYF. The DNA of the CDR3 is TGCGCCAGCAGCTTTACAGGATCCACAGATACGCAGTATTTT.

The rearrangement joins TRBV6-5 to TRBJ2-7; 9 bases align to TRBD2. Germline CDR1 is MNHEY and CDR2 is SVGAGI. The junction had 14 bases not matched to a gene; V was cut back by 5 bases and J by 12 bases. This CDR3 has 14 amino acids. The DNA of the CDR3 is TGTGCCAGCAGTGAGATCACTAGCGGGCTGCCCGCGTACGTC. The encoded protein is CASSEITSGLPAYV.

This chain joins TRBV2 and TRBJ1-1; no firm D call. Per the germline V gene, CDR1 is SNHLY and CDR2 is FYNNEI. V shed 11 bases and J shed 0 bases, with 13 bases lying between them. CDR3 size: 13 residues. The CDR3 bases are TGTGCCGACTCCAGATCCATGAACACTGAAGCTTTCTTT. This sequence encodes CADSRSMNTEAFF.

This clone appeared once. The chain links TRBV5-6 to TRBJ2-5; 8 nucleotides line up with TRBD1. This CDR3 spans 16 amino acids. J was trimmed by 4 bases and V by 4 bases; bases with no gene match: 12. Looked up from germline, CDR1 is SGHDT and CDR2 is YYEEEE. The CDR3 sequence is CASSPPTQGAGETQYF. The CDR3 DNA is TGTGCCAGCAGCCCTCCTACGCAGGGGGCGGGAGAGACCCAGTACTTC.

In its sample, this clone was seen a few times. The chain is built from TRBV27 and TRBJ1-3, with TRBD1 as a possible D gene (6 bases). Between the trimmed V and J ends, which lost 5 bases and 0 bases, there was a span of 20 bases. The CDR3 extends over 18 amino acids. The germline V gene has CDR1 MNHEY and CDR2 SMNVEV (reference sequence). The CDR3 reads CASSLNRDTQYSGNTIYF. CDR3 sequence (DNA): TGTGCCAGCAGTCTTAACCGGGACACCCAATACTCTGGAAACACCATATATTTT.

This clone is a singleton in its sample. A junction end diverges from the germline sequence, so it may reflect a read error. Additional DNA sequences in this sample encode the identical CDR3. The chain combines TRBV19 with TRBJ1-5, with D hard to call. CDR3 length: 13 amino acids. Germline V gene sequence: CDR1 LNHDA, CDR2 SQIVND (reference sequence). This CDR3 is CASSTQANQPQHF. For the CDR3, the DNA is TGCGCCAGTAGTACGCAGGCGAATCAGCCCCAGCATTTT.

The chain combines TRBV2 with TRBJ1-1, with TRBD1 matching over 8 bases. The germline CDR1 and CDR2 sequences are SNHLY and FYNNEI. The V gene end was trimmed by 7 bases and the J gene end by 0 bases; junction bases not matched to a gene: 7. The CDR3 is made up of 15 amino acids. The CDR3 spells CASKGQGWVNTEAFF. The CDR3 nucleotides read TGTGCCAGCAAAGGACAGGGATGGGTGAACACTGAAGCTTTCTTT.

This sequence joins TRBV6-5 and TRBJ1-2; D is ambiguous. This CDR3 has 11 residues. Trimming cost V 10 bases and J 6 bases, with 12 bases left between them. The V gene's germline CDR1 is MNHEY and CDR2 SVGAGI. For the CDR3, the DNA is TGTGCCACCCTAGCTGGGGATGGCTACACCTTC. Translated: CATLAGDGYTF.

The chain is built from TRBV13 and TRBJ2-3; the D call may be TRBD1 or TRBD2 (6 bases each). Germline V gene lookup returns CDR1 PRHDT and CDR2 FYEKMQ (reference sequence). The CDR3 totals 16 residues. Trimming left V 4 bases short and J 5 bases short, with 19 bases between. CDR3 amino acids: CASSSGVLANGDTQYF. The CDR3 DNA is TGTGCCAGCAGCTCAGGGGTCCTAGCGAATGGAGATACGCAGTATTTT.

The chain links TRBV12-5 to TRBJ2-7; D not certain. CDR3 length equals 15 residues. V was shortened by 2 bases and J by 1 base, with 12 bases between the two germline ends. CDR1 and CDR2 from the germline V gene are LGHNT and FRNRAP. The CDR3 reads CASGLRSPRSYEQYF. The CDR3 DNA follows: TGTGCTAGTGGTTTGAGAAGTCCCCGGTCCTACGAGCAGTACTTC.

The rearrangement links TRBV5-1 to TRBJ2-3; 8 bases are shared with TRBD2. The J segment lost 2 bases and the V segment lost 2 bases, leaving 7 bases of the junction unmatched. This CDR3 region has 16 residues. The germline CDR1 and CDR2 sequences are SGHRS and YFSETQ. The CDR3 reads CASSFAQLAATDTQYF. The CDR3 DNA follows: TGCGCCAGCAGCTTTGCTCAACTAGCGGCCACAGATACGCAGTATTTT.

The chain uses TRBV5-6 and TRBJ1-3; the match to TRBD1 covers 7 bases. V dropped 1 base and J dropped 3; count of bases not matched to a gene: 7. Per the germline V gene, CDR1 is SGHDT and CDR2 is YYEEEE. This CDR3 is built from 16 residues. DNA for the CDR3: TGTGCCAGCAGCTTGATACAGGGGTTAGGTGGAAACACCATATATTTT. It codes for CASSLIQGLGGNTIYF.

J is TRBJ2-6 and V is TRBV29-1, with TRBD1 identical over 7 bases. This CDR3 comprises 14 residues. The ends lost 4 bases at V and 2 bases at J; junction bases unmatched: 2. Germline V gene lookup returns CDR1 SQVTM and CDR2 ANQGSEA. In nucleotides, the CDR3 is TGCAGCGTTGGAACAGGGGCTGGGGCCAACGTCCTGACTTTC. The encoded protein is CSVGTGAGANVLTF. Drawing the rest from reference TRBV29-1 and TRBJ2-6, the complete variable domain is SAVISQKPSRDICQRGTSLTIQCQVDSQVTMMFWYRQQPGQSLTLIATANQGSEATYESGFVIDKFPISRPNLTFSTLTVSNMSPEDSSIYLCSVGTGAGANVLTFGAGSRLTVL.

V is TRBV19 and J is TRBJ1-1; D is possibly TRBD1 (6 bases). The CDR3 totals 13 residues. The germline V gene has CDR1 LNHDA and CDR2 SQIVND (reference sequence). V shed 8 bases and J shed 3 bases, with 13 bases lying between them. Written as DNA, the CDR3 is TGTGCCAGTCAAGAGAACAGGGACACTGAAGCTTTCTTT. Protein product: CASQENRDTEAFF.

This clone was detected a few times. The rearrangement uses TRBV7-6 and TRBJ1-1, with 7 bases identical to TRBD1. CDR1 is SGHVS, CDR2 FNYEAQ, per germline. Germline trimming cut 3 bases from V and 4 bases from J; bases unmatched to any gene: 2. This CDR3 spans 13 amino acids. The CDR3 sequence: CASSLTGRTEAFF. The CDR3 bases are TGTGCCAGCAGCTTGACAGGGCGCACTGAAGCTTTCTTT.

The rearrangement uses TRBV5-1 and TRBJ2-5; 10 bases fit TRBD2. This CDR3 is 16 amino acids long. V was clipped by 4 bases and J by 5 bases; unmatched bases: 11. Germline loops: CDR1 SGHRS, CDR2 YFSETQ. The DNA for the CDR3 is TGCGCCAGCAGCCCGGGGGCTAGCGGGAGTTTGGAGACCCAGTACTTC. Translating it yields CASSPGASGSLETQYF.

CDR3 bases: TGTGCCAGCTCCCCAGGGATTGGAGGGGAAAAACTGTTTTTT. Translation gives CASSPGIGGEKLFF. The chain carries TRBV18 and TRBJ1-4, with TRBD1 as a possible D gene (5 bases). This CDR3 comprises 14 residues. V was clipped by 6 bases and J by 8 bases, with 16 bases between them. Germline CDR1 and CDR2: KGHSH and LQKENI.

This clone has more than one count but fewer than ten. V is TRBV5-1 and J is TRBJ2-3; 7 bases match TRBD1. Germline V gives CDR1 SGHRS, CDR2 YFSETQ. There are 13 residues in the CDR3. J lost 4 bases, V lost 7 bases, and 6 bases had no gene match. The CDR3 loop reads CASCGQGADTQYF. CDR3 nucleotide sequence: TGCGCCAGCTGCGGGCAGGGGGCAGATACGCAGTATTTT.

The chain uses TRBV4-1 and TRBJ1-5; TRBD1 agrees at 8 bases. V shed 1 base and J 6 bases; nucleotides not matched to a gene: 5. Per germline, CDR1 MGHRA and CDR2 YSYEKL. CDR3 length: 15 residues. The CDR3 protein is CASSQGTGFRQPQHF. In nucleotides, the CDR3 is TGCGCCAGCAGCCAAGGGACAGGGTTCCGTCAGCCCCAGCATTTT.

The chain is built from TRBV30 and TRBJ2-3; possible D gene TRBD2, 5 bases. Germline-derived CDR1 and CDR2 are GTSNPN and SVGIG (reference sequence). The ends were cut back, 3 bases at V and 4 bases at J, with 11 bases in the middle. CDR3 length: 13 amino acids. The CDR3 reads CAWRVGAADTQYF. CDR3 coding DNA: TGTGCCTGGAGGGTCGGAGCGGCAGATACGCAGTATTTT.

In this sample, this clone turned up once. Other nucleotide sequences from this sample produce the same CDR3. The V and J genes are TRBV5-1 and TRBJ2-7, with 10 positions matching TRBD1. The CDR3 spans 14 residues. Germline assignment: CDR1 SGHRS and CDR2 YFSETQ. Losses at the gene ends were 0 bases for V and 7 bases for J; bases not matched to a gene: 4. CDR3 protein: CASSLDGQGGEQYF. The CDR3 DNA reads TGCGCCAGCAGCTTGGATGGACAGGGGGGGGAGCAGTACTTC.

The chain links TRBV7-8 to TRBJ1-5; D is uncertain. Deletions cut 1 base from V and 1 base from J, with 11 bases between. CDR3 size: 16 residues. CDR1 and CDR2 (germline): SGHVS, FQNEAQ. CDR3 residues: CASSLDSSWSNQPQHF. CDR3 DNA: TGTGCCAGCAGCTTAGATTCCAGTTGGAGCAATCAGCCCCAGCATTTT. The variable domain in full, with the rest retrieved from reference TRBV7-8 and TRBJ1-5, is GAGVSQSPRYKVAKRGQDVALRCDPISGHVSLFWYQQALGQGPEFLTYFQNEAQLDKSGLPSDRFFAERPEGSVSTLKIQRTQQEDSAVYLCASSLDSSWSNQPQHFGDGTRLSIL.

The chain joins TRBV6-5 to TRBJ2-5; D is unclear. Per germline, CDR1 MNHEY and CDR2 SVGAGI. Trimming left V 2 bases short and J 0 bases short, with 7 bases between. CDR3 size: 14 residues. The CDR3 region has the DNA TGTGCCAGCAGTTACCAGTCGTACCAAGAGACCCAGTACTTC. It translates to CASSYQSYQETQYF.

This sequence joins TRBV9 and TRBJ1-5; a weak D match, TRBD1 (5 bases). This CDR3 contains 15 residues. V was trimmed by 0 bases and J by 3 bases, leaving 10 bases between them. Per the germline V gene, CDR1 is SGDLS and CDR2 is YYNGEE. The CDR3 region has the DNA TGTGCCAGCAGCGTAGACCAGGGATCCAATCAGCCCCAGCATTTT. Its translation is CASSVDQGSNQPQHF. The full variable domain, with the rest looked up from reference TRBV9 and TRBJ1-5, is DSGVTQTPKHLITATGQRVTLRCSPRSGDLSVYWYQQSLDQGLQFLIQYYNGEERAKGNILERFSAQQFPDLHSELNLSSLELGDSALYFCASSVDQGSNQPQHFGDGTRLSIL.

The chain recombines TRBV14 with TRBJ1-6; 7 bases are shared with TRBD1. CDR1 is SGHDN, CDR2 FVKESK, per germline. The length of the CDR3 is 16 residues. V was pared by 4 bases and J by 5 bases, with 8 bases of the junction left unmatched. CDR3 nucleotide sequence: TGTGCCAGCAGCCCGGCGGGACAGAGGAATAATTCACCCCTCCACTTT. It specifies CASSPAGQRNNSPLHF.

This sequence joins TRBV25-1 and TRBJ2-2; the D is unclear. V was trimmed by 5 bases and J by 6 bases, leaving 7 bases between them. The CDR3 loop spans 12 amino acids. Per the germline V gene, CDR1 is MGHDK and CDR2 is SYGVNS. The CDR3 spells CASSKSSGELFF. The DNA of the CDR3 is TGTGCCAGCAGTAAATCCTCCGGGGAGCTGTTTTTT.

The chain couples TRBV7-8 to TRBJ1-4, with D maybe TRBD1 (6 bases). Germline V gene data show CDR1 as SGHVS and CDR2 as FQNEAQ. V lost 7 bases to trimming and J lost 5 bases, with 14 bases between them. There are 14 residues in the CDR3. The CDR3 sequence: CASTKGVLNEKLFF. The DNA of the CDR3 is TGTGCCAGCACTAAGGGGGTTCTCAATGAAAAACTGTTTTTT.

The V gene is TRBV6-1, the J gene TRBJ2-7; D possibly corresponds to TRBD2 (5 bases). CDR1 is MNHNS, CDR2 SASEGT, per germline. With 7 bases removed from V and 6 bases from J, the gap between germline ends came to 19 bases. This CDR3 comprises 14 residues. The CDR3 sequence is CASNEGPEGSEQYV. CDR3 in DNA: TGTGCCAGCAACGAAGGACCCGAGGGTAGCGAGCAGTACGTC.